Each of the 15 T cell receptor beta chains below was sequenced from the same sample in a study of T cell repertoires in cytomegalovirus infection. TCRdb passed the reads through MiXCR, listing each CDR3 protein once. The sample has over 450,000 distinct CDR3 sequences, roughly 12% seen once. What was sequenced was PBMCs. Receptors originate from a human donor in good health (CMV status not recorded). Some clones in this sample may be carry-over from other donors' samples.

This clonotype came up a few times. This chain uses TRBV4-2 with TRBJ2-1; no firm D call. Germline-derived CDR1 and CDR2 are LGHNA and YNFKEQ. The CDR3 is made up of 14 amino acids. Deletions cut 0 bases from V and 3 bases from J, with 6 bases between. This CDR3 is CASSQESRYNEQFF. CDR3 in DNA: TGTGCCAGCAGCCAAGAGTCCCGCTACAATGAGCAGTTCTTC.

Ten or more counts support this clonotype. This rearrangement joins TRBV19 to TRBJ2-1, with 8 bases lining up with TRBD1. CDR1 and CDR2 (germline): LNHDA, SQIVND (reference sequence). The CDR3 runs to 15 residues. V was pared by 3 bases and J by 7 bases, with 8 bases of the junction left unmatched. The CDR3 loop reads CASSMDRVSGNEQFF. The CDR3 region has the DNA TGTGCCAGTAGTATGGACAGGGTATCGGGAAATGAGCAGTTCTTC.

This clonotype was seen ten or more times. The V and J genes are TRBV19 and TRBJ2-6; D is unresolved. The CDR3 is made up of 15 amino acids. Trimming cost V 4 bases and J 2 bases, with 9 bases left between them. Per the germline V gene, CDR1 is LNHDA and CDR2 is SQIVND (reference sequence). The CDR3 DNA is TGTGCCAGTAGTACCGGAGTCCCTGGGGCCAACGTCCTGACTTTC. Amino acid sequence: CASSTGVPGANVLTF.

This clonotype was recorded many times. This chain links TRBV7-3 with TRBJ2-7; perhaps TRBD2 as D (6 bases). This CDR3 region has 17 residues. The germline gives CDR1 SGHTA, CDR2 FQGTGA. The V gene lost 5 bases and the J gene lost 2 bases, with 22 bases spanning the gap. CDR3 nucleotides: TGTGCCAGCAGCCGCACCCAGGAGGAGGGTCAAGCCTACGAGCAGTACTTC. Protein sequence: CASSRTQEEGQAYEQYF. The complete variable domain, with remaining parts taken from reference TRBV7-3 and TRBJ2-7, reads GAGVSQTPSNKVTEKGKYVELRCDPISGHTALYWYRQSLGQGPEFLIYFQGTGAADDSGLPNDRFFAVRPEGSVSTLKIQRTERGDSAVYLCASSRTQEEGQAYEQYFGPGTRLTVT.

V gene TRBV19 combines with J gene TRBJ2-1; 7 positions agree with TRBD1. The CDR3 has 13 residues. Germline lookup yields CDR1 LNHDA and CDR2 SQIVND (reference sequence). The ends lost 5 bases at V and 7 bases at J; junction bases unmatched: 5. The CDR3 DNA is TGTGCCAGTAGTCCCCGACAGGGAAATGAGCAGTTCTTC. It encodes CASSPRQGNEQFF. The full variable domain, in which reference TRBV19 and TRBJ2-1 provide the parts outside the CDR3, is DGGITQSPKYLFRKEGQNVTLSCEQNLNHDAMYWYRQDPGQGLRLIYYSQIVNDFQKGDIAEGYSVSREKKESFPLTVTSAQKNPTAFYLCASSPRQGNEQFFGPGTRLTVL.

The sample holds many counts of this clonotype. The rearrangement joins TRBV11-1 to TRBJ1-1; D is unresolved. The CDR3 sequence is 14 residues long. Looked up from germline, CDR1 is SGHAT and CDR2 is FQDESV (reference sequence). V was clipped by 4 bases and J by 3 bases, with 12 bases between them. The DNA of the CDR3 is TGTGCCAGCAGCTCCCCCTCTAAGGACACTGAAGCTTTCTTT. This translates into CASSSPSKDTEAFF.

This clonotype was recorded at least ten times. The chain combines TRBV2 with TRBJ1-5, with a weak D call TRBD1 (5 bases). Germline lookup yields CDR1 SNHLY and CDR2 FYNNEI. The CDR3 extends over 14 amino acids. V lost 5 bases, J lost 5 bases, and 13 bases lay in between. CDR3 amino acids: CASSPQGNDQPQHF. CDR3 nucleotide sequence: TGTGCCAGCAGTCCCCAGGGTAACGATCAGCCCCAGCATTTT.

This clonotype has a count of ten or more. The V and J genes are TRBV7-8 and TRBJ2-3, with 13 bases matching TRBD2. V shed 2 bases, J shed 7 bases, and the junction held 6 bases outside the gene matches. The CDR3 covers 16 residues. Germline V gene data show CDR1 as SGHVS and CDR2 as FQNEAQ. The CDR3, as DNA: TGTGCCAGCAGCTTACTTACTAGCGGGGGGGCAAATACGCAGTATTTT. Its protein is CASSLLTSGGANTQYF.

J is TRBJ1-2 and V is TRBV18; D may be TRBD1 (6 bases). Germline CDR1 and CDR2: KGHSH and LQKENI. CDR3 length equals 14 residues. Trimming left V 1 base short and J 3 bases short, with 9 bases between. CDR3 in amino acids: CASSPLDRDYGYTF. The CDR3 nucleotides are TGTGCCAGCTCACCACTGGACAGAGACTATGGCTACACCTTC.

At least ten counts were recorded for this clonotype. The CDR3 spells CASRKGLDRGVNQPQHF. CDR3 nucleotide sequence: TGTGCCAGCAGGAAAGGCCTGGACAGGGGAGTTAATCAGCCCCAGCATTTT. The chain employs TRBV2 and TRBJ1-5; 9 bases match TRBD1. V lost 6 bases, J lost 4 bases, and 13 bases stayed unmatched. Germline V gene data show CDR1 as SNHLY and CDR2 as FYNNEI. The CDR3 sequence is 17 residues long.

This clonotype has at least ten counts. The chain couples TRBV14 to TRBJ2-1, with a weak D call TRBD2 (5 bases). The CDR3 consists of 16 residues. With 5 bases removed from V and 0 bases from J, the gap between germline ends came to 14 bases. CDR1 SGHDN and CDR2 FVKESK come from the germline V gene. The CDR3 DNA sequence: TGTGCCAGCAGCGACTGGCGGGCCAGCTCCTACAATGAGCAGTTCTTC. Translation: CASSDWRASSYNEQFF.

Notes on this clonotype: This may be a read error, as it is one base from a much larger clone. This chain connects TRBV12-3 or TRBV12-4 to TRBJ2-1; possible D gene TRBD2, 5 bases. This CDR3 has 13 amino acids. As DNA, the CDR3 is TGTGCCAGCGTCAAACGCGGGTCAGGTGAGCAGTCCTTC. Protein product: CASVKRGSGEQSF.

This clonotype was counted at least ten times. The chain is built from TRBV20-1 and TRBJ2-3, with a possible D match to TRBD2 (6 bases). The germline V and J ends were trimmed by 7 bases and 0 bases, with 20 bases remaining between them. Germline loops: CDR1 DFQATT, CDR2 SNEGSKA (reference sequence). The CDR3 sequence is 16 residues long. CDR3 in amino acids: CSGGGSGAASTDTQYF. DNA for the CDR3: TGCAGTGGTGGGGGGAGCGGAGCCGCTAGCACAGATACGCAGTATTTT.

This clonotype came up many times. DNA for the CDR3: TGTGCCAGCAGCTTAAATGCGGGAGGGCGCAATGAGCAGTTCTTC. It specifies CASSLNAGGRNEQFF. The rearrangement uses TRBV7-3 and TRBJ2-1, with 9 positions matching TRBD2. The CDR3 is 15 residues long. In germline, CDR1 is SGHTA, CDR2 FQGTGA. V shed 1 base and J 6 bases; nucleotides not matched to a gene: 4. The variable domain in full, completed from reference TRBV7-3 and TRBJ2-1, reads GAGVSQTPSNKVTEKGKYVELRCDPISGHTALYWYRQSLGQGPEFLIYFQGTGAADDSGLPNDRFFAVRPEGSVSTLKIQRTERGDSAVYLCASSLNAGGRNEQFFGPGTRLTVL.

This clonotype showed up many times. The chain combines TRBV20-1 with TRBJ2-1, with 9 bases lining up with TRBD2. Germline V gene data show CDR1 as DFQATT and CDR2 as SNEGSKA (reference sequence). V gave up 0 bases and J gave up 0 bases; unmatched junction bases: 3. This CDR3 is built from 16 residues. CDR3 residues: CSARDHSGSSYNEQFF. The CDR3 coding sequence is TGCAGTGCTAGAGATCATAGCGGGAGCTCCTACAATGAGCAGTTCTTC.